This T cell receptor (beta chain) comes out of a study of cytomegalovirus exposure and HLA in healthy donors. A multiplex PCR was run with 60 Vbeta primers and 13 Jbeta primers. Method: immunoSEQ multiplex PCR; TCRdb's copy keeps in-frame clones and lacks some. The repertoire consists of some 130,000 clones, with about 80% occurring once and the leading ten covering about 2.2%. Trimming pared 10 bases from V and 8 bases from J, leaving 18 bases between. From germline, CDR1 is MNHEY and CDR2 SVGAGI. CDR3 length: 13 amino acids. Findings of the study overall: Cytomegalovirus association was listed for about 180 TCR beta chains. Diagnosis of cytomegalovirus status made by the classifier reportedly showed high specificity and sensitivity. In a later analysis, at a false discovery rate of 0.05, 15,000 to 20,000 TCR beta sequences were associated with HLA alleles.

About this clone: What it binds is unknown.

Sequenced: PBMCs. This chain joins TRBV6-5 and TRBJ2-1; a possible D gene is TRBD2 (6 bases). The sequence was obtained from a man under 40 in good health and CMV-seronegative. Here the CDR3 reads CATRGLDGDEQFF. For the CDR3, the DNA is TGTGCCACTCGGGGACTTGATGGTGATGAGCAGTTCTTC.